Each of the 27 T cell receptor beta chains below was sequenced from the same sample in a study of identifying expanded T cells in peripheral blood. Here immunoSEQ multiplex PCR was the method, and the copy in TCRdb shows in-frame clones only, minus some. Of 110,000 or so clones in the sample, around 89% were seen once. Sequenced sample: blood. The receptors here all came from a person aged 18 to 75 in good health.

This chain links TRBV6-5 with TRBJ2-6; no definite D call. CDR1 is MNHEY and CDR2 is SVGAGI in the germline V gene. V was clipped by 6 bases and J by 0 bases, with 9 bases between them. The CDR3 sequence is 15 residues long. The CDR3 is CASSHGFSGANVLTF. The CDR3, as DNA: TGTGCCAGCAGCCACGGGTTCTCTGGGGCCAACGTCCTGACTTTC.

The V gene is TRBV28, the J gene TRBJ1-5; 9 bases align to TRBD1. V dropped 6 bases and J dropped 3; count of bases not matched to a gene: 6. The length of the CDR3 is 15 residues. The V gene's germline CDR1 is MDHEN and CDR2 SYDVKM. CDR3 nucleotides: TGTGCCAGCAGCCCCCGGGACAGGGTCAATCAGCCCCAGCATTTT. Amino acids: CASSPRDRVNQPQHF.

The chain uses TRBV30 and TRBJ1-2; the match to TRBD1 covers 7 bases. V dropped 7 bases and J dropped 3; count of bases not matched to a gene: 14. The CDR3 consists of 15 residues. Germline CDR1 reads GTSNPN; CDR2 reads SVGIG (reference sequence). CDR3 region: CAYPLIQTGHYGYTF. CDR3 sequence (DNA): TGTGCCTACCCCCTGATTCAGACAGGGCACTATGGCTACACCTTC.

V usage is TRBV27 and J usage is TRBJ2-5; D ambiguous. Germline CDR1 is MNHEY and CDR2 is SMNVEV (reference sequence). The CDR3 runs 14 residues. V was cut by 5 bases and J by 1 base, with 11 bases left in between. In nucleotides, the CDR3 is TGTGCCAGCAGTGTAGTAATTGGCCAAGAGACCCAGTACTTC. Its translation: CASSVVIGQETQYF.

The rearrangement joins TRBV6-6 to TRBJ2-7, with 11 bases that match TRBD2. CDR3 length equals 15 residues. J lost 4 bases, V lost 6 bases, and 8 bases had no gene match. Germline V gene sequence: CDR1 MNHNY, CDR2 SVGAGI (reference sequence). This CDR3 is CASSPVLAGAYEQYF. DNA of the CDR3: TGTGCCAGCAGCCCGGTACTAGCGGGGGCTTACGAGCAGTACTTC.

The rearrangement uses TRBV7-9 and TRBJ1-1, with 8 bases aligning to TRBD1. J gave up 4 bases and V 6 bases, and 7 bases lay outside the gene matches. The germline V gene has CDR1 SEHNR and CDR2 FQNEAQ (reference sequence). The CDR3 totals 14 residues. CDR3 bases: TGTGCCAGCAGATCAGGGGGCGGGGGCACTGAAGCTTTCTTT. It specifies CASRSGGGGTEAFF.

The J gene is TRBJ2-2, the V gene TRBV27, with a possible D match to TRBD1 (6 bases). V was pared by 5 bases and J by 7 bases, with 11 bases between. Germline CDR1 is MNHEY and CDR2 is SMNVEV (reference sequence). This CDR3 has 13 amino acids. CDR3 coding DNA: TGTGCCAGCAGTCTCACAGGGAGCGGGGAGCTGTTTTTT. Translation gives CASSLTGSGELFF.

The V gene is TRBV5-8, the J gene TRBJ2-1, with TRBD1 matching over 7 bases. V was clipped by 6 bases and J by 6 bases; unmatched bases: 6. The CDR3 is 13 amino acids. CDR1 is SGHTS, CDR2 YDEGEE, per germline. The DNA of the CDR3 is TGTGCCAGCATTGGCAGGGGGTCCAATGAGCAGTTCTTC. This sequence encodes CASIGRGSNEQFF.

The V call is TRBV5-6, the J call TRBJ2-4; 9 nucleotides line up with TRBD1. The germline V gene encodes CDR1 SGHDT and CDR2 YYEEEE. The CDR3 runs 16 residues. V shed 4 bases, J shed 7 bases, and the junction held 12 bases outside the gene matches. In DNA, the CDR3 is TGTGCCAGCAGCCCTGGACAGGGGCCCACTAGTAACATTCAGTACTTC. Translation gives CASSPGQGPTSNIQYF.

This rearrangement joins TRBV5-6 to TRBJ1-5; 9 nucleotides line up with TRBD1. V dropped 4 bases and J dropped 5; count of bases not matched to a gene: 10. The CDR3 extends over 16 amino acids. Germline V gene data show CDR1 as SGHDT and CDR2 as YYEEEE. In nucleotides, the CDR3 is TGTGCCAGCAGCACCAGCCGGGACAGGGTCGATCAGCCCCAGCATTTT. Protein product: CASSTSRDRVDQPQHF.

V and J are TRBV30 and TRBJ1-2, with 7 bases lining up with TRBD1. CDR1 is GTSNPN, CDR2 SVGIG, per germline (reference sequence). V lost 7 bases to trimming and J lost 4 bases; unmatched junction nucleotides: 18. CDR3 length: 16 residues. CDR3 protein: CASILTGRLSGYGYTF. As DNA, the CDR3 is TGTGCCTCCATCCTGACAGGGCGTCTGAGCGGCTATGGCTACACCTTC.

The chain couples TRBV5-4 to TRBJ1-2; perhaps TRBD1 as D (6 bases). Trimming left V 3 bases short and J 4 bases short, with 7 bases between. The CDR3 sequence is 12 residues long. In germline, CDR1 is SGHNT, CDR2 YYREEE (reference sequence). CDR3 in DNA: TGTGCCAGCAGCTCGGACAGCTATGGCTACACCTTC. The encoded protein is CASSSDSYGYTF.

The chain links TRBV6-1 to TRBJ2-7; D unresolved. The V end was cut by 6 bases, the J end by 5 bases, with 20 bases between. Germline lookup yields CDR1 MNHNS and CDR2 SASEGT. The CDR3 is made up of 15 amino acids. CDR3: CASSVEARIRDEQYF. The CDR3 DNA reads TGTGCCAGCAGCGTAGAGGCCCGAATCCGGGACGAGCAGTACTTC.

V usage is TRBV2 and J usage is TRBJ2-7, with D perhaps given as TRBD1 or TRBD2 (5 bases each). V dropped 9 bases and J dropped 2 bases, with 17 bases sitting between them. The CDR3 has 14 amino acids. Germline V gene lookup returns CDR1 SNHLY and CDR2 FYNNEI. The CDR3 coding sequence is TGTGCCAGTGACTCGGGGCGGAAGGCCTACGAGCAGTACTTC. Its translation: CASDSGRKAYEQYF. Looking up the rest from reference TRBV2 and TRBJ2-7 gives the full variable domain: EPEVTQTPSHQVTQMGQEVILRCVPISNHLYFYWYRQILGQKVEFLVSFYNNEISEKSEIFDDQFSVERPDGSNFTLKIRSTKLEDSAMYFCASDSGRKAYEQYFGPGTRLTVT.

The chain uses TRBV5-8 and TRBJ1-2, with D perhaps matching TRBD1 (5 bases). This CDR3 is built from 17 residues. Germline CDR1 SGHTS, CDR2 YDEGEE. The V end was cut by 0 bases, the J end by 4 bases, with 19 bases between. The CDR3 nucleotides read TGTGCCAGCAGCTTGGGGGCAGTCGGGACTGAGGCCTATGGCTACACCTTC. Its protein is CASSLGAVGTEAYGYTF.

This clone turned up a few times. The CDR3 nucleotides read TGTGCCAGCAGCACCCAGGTTTACGAGCAGTACTTC. Protein: CASSTQVYEQYF. The rearrangement links TRBV11-1 to TRBJ2-7, with no clear D. In germline, CDR1 is SGHAT, CDR2 FQDESV (reference sequence). The V end lost 5 bases, the J end lost 4 bases, and 9 bases lay between the germline ends. The CDR3 is made up of 12 amino acids.

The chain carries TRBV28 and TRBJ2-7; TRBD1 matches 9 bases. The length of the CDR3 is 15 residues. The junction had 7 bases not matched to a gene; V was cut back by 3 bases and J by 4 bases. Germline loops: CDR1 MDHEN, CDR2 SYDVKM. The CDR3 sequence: CASSFSQQGAYEQYF. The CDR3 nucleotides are TGTGCCAGCAGTTTCTCTCAACAGGGGGCGTACGAGCAGTACTTC. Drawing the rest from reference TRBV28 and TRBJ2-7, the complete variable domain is DVKVTQSSRYLVKRTGEKVFLECVQDMDHENMFWYRQDPGLGLRLIYFSYDVKMKEKGDIPEGYSVSREKKERFSLILESASTNQTSMYLCASSFSQQGAYEQYFGPGTRLTVT.

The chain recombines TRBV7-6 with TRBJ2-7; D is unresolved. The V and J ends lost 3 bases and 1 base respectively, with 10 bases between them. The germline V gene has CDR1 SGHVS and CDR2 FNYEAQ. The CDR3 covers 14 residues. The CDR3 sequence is CASSLLSTSYEQYF. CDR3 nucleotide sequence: TGTGCCAGCAGCTTGCTCAGTACGTCCTACGAGCAGTACTTC.

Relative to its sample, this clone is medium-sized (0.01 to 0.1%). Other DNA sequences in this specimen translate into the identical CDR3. The DNA of the CDR3 is TGTGCCAGCAGCTCGACAGGGACTAATCAGCCCCAGCATTTT. Protein product: CASSSTGTNQPQHF. V usage is TRBV11-2 and J usage is TRBJ1-5, with 7 bases lining up with TRBD1. The germline CDR1 and CDR2 sequences are SGHAT and FQNNGV. The CDR3 has 14 amino acids. Trimming took 4 bases from V and 4 from J; bases not matched to a gene: 4.

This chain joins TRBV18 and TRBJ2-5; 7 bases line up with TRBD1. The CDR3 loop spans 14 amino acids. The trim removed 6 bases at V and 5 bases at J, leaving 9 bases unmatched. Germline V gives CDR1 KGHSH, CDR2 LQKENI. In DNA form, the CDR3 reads TGTGCCAGCTCCCCGACAGGGCGTGGGGAGACCCAGTACTTC. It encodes CASSPTGRGETQYF.

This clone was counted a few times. Written as DNA, the CDR3 is TGTGCCAGCAGCTTGAGGGACGGAAATTCACCCCTCCACTTT. Protein sequence: CASSLRDGNSPLHF. The rearrangement joins TRBV5-6 to TRBJ1-6, with D tentatively TRBD1 (5 bases). CDR1 is SGHDT and CDR2 is YYEEEE in the germline V gene. V gave up 1 base and J gave up 7 bases, with 9 bases separating them. The CDR3 runs to 14 residues. The full variable domain, with the rest looked up from reference TRBV5-6 and TRBJ1-6, is DAGVTQSPTHLIKTRGQQVTLRCSPKSGHDTVSWYQQALGQGPQFIFQYYEEEERQRGNFPDRFSGHQFPNYSSELNVNALLLGDSALYLCASSLRDGNSPLHFGNGTRLTVT.

CDR3 DNA sequence: TGCGCCAGCAGCCAAGCCGTCCAAGAGACCCAGTACTTC. It translates to CASSQAVQETQYF. The J gene is TRBJ2-5, the V gene TRBV4-1; D ambiguous. This CDR3 comprises 13 residues. V lost 1 base and J 1 base, leaving 4 bases between the germline ends. Per germline, CDR1 MGHRA and CDR2 YSYEKL.

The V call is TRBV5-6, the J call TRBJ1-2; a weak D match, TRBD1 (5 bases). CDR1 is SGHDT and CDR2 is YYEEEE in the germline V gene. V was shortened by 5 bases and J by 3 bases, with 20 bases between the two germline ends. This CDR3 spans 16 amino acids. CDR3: CASRPGPQGVHYGYTF. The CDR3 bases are TGTGCCAGCAGACCGGGGCCCCAAGGTGTACACTATGGCTACACCTTC.

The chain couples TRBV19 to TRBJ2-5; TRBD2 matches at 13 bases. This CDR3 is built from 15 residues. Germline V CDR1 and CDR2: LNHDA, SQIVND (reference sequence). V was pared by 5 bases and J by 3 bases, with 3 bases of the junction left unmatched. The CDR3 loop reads CASSPTSGGKETQYF. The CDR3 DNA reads TGTGCCAGTAGTCCGACTAGCGGGGGGAAAGAGACCCAGTACTTC.

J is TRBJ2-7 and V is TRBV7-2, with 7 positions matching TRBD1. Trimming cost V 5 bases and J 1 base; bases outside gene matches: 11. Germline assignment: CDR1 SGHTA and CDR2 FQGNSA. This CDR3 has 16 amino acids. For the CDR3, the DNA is TGTGCCAGCAGCCCCTGGGCGGACAGGTCTTCCTACGAGCAGTACTTC. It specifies CASSPWADRSSYEQYF.

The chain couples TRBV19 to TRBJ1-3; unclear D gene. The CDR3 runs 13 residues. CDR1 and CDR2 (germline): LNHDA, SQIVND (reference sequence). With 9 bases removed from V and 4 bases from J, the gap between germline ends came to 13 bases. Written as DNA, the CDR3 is TGTGCCAGCAGAGATATGGCCGGAAACACCATATATTTT. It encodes CASRDMAGNTIYF. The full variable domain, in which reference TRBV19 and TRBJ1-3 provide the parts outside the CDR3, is DGGITQSPKYLFRKEGQNVTLSCEQNLNHDAMYWYRQDPGQGLRLIYYSQIVNDFQKGDIAEGYSVSREKKESFPLTVTSAQKNPTAFYLCASRDMAGNTIYFGEGSWLTVV.

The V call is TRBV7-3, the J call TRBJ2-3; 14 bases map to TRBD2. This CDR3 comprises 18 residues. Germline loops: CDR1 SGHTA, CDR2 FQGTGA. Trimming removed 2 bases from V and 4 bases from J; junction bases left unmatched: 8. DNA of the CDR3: TGTGCCAGCAGCTTATGGGGACTAGCGGGAGCCACAGCAGATACGCAGTATTTT. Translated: CASSLWGLAGATADTQYF.